Below, 25 T cell receptor beta chains from the same sample are listed, as sequenced in a study of T cells in Graves' hyperthyroidism and ophthalmopathy. The CDR3 regions of TCR beta were amplified from RNA transcripts. HTBI primers were employed in a first-round RT-PCR of the TCR CDR3. TCRdb passed the multiplex PCR reads through MiXCR, listing each CDR3 protein once. The sample holds about 100,000 distinct CDR3 sequences, approximately 16% seen once. The sequenced sample consisted of blood. The receptors derive from a woman between 45 and 60 years old with Graves' hyperthyroidism.

This clonotype was counted many times. The chain is built from TRBV2 and TRBJ2-2; 7 positions match TRBD1. The CDR3 consists of 18 residues. After removal of 6 bases from V and 6 bases from J, the junction contained 19 bases not matched to a gene. In germline, CDR1 is SNHLY, CDR2 FYNNEI. CDR3 sequence: CASRARDSGGPTAGELFF. As DNA, the CDR3 is TGTGCCAGCAGGGCTCGGGACAGCGGCGGGCCCACCGCCGGGGAGCTGTTTTTT.

This clonotype was picked up a small number of times. The chain recombines TRBV5-5 with TRBJ2-3; TRBD2 matches at 10 bases. From germline, CDR1 is SGHKS and CDR2 YYEKEE (reference sequence). J gave up 0 bases and V 1 base, and 2 bases lay outside the gene matches. The CDR3 has 16 residues. The CDR3 DNA sequence: TGTGCCAGCAGCTTGCTACTAGCGGGAAGCACAGATACGCAGTATTTT. Its translation: CASSLLLAGSTDTQYF.

This clonotype showed up many times. The chain is built from TRBV27 and TRBJ1-2; maybe TRBD1 (5 bases). The CDR3 runs 14 residues. Trimming stripped 0 bases from V and 7 bases from J, with 12 bases between. The germline gives CDR1 MNHEY, CDR2 SMNVEV (reference sequence). The CDR3 spells CASSLSRQIGGYTF. CDR3 DNA: TGTGCCAGCAGTTTATCGAGACAGATAGGTGGCTACACCTTC.

In its sample, this clonotype was seen many times. The chain combines TRBV6-1 with TRBJ1-1; no clear D. Germline CDR1 is MNHNS and CDR2 is SASEGT. V lost 5 bases and J 0 bases, leaving 10 bases between the germline ends. The CDR3 contains 14 residues. CDR3 in DNA: TGTGCCAGCAGTCTTCGATCTATGAACACTGAAGCTTTCTTT. Protein product: CASSLRSMNTEAFF.

In this sample, this clonotype turned up many times. The chain recombines TRBV7-9 with TRBJ1-5; D is unclear. V lost 1 base, J lost 0 bases, and 7 bases lay in between. Germline V gene data show CDR1 as SEHNR and CDR2 as FQNEAQ (reference sequence). CDR3 size: 15 residues. DNA of the CDR3: TGTGCCAGCAGCTTAGATCCGGATAGCAATCAGCCCCAGCATTTT. Translated, it gives CASSLDPDSNQPQHF.

This clonotype was counted many times. The CDR3 coding sequence is TGTGCCAGCAGCCAAGAGCTCTCTAGCGGGGTTGAGCAGTTCTTC. As protein: CASSQELSSGVEQFF. The genes are TRBV4-2 and TRBJ2-1; TRBD2 matches 9 bases. J lost 9 bases, V lost 0 bases, and 6 bases had no gene match. The germline V gene encodes CDR1 LGHNA and CDR2 YNFKEQ. The CDR3 length is 15 residues.

Many counts were recorded for this clonotype. The chain is built from TRBV20-1 and TRBJ1-1, with 7 nucleotides matching TRBD1. CDR1 is DFQATT and CDR2 is SNEGSKA in the germline V gene (reference sequence). The V gene end was trimmed by 5 bases and the J gene end by 3 bases; junction bases not matched to a gene: 6. The CDR3 length is 13 residues. The CDR3 DNA reads as TGCAGTGCTTACCAGGGGGGCGACACTGAAGCTTTCTTT. This codes for CSAYQGGDTEAFF.

This clonotype came up many times. The genes are TRBV29-1 and TRBJ2-1; no firm D call. With 6 bases removed from V and 0 bases from J, the gap between germline ends came to 12 bases. There are 14 residues in the CDR3. CDR1 and CDR2 from the germline V gene are SQVTM and ANQGSEA. CDR3 loop: CSVQQFSSYNEQFF. CDR3 nucleotides: TGCAGCGTCCAACAGTTTAGCTCCTACAATGAGCAGTTCTTC.

This clonotype was seen many times. CDR3 protein: CASSQGPGANVLTF. CDR3 DNA sequence: TGTGCCAGCAGCCAAGGACCCGGGGCCAACGTCCTGACTTTC. The chain recombines TRBV14 with TRBJ2-6; D is uncertain. This CDR3 is 14 amino acids long. Germline-derived CDR1 and CDR2 are SGHDN and FVKESK. Trimming stripped 1 base from V and 4 bases from J, with 5 bases between.

This clonotype was recorded once. This chain uses TRBV5-8 with TRBJ2-1; 11 nucleotides line up with TRBD2. Germline V gene data show CDR1 as SGHTS and CDR2 as YDEGEE. This CDR3 spans 18 amino acids. With V trimmed by 7 bases and J by 8 bases, 20 bases remained unmatched. The CDR3 spells CASGTGGTSGTEGDEQFF. In nucleotides, the CDR3 is TGTGCCAGCGGAACCGGGGGGACTAGCGGAACAGAGGGCGATGAGCAGTTCTTC.

This clonotype has a count of ten or more. This chain uses TRBV20-1 with TRBJ2-7; D not certain. V was trimmed by 1 base and J by 3 bases, leaving 16 bases between them. Germline V gene sequence: CDR1 DFQATT, CDR2 SNEGSKA (reference sequence). The CDR3 is 15 amino acids. Here the CDR3 reads CSARGGPGKHYEQYF. CDR3 coding DNA: TGCAGTGCTAGAGGCGGCCCTGGGAAACACTACGAGCAGTACTTC.

The chain uses TRBV30 and TRBJ2-2, with D possibly being TRBD1 or TRBD2 (7 bases each). CDR1 is GTSNPN, CDR2 SVGIG, per germline (reference sequence). With 8 bases removed from V and 5 bases from J, the gap between germline ends came to 18 bases. The CDR3 is 14 residues long. The CDR3 sequence: CARYKRDSTGELFF. In nucleotides, the CDR3 is TGTGCCCGGTACAAGCGGGACAGTACCGGGGAGCTGTTTTTT.

Only a few counts were recorded for this clonotype. This may arise from a read error, as a much more abundant clone is one base away. This chain connects TRBV5-1 to TRBJ1-5, with 7 bases matching TRBD1. Germline loops: CDR1 SGHRS, CDR2 YFSETQ. The CDR3 is 16 amino acids. CDR3 region: CAGSLGDSIGNQPQHF. The CDR3 nucleotides are TGCGCCGGCAGCTTGGGGGACAGCATCGGCAATCAGCCCCAGCATTTT.

The CDR3, as DNA: TGTGCCAGCAGCCACCGACAAGGGACTAGCGGGAACACCGGGGAGCTGTTTTTT. Translating it yields CASSHRQGTSGNTGELFF. J is TRBJ2-2 and V is TRBV7-9; 11 nucleotides align to TRBD2. V trimming: 5 bases; J trimming: 1 base; junction bases outside the gene matches: 9. The CDR3 loop spans 18 amino acids. CDR1 is SEHNR, CDR2 FQNEAQ, per germline (reference sequence).

In its sample, this clonotype was seen many times. The chain has TRBV9 and TRBJ2-5; D not certain. This CDR3 spans 15 amino acids. With 4 bases removed from V and 5 bases from J, the gap between germline ends came to 18 bases. Per germline, CDR1 SGDLS and CDR2 YYNGEE. The CDR3 DNA follows: TGTGCCAGCAGCACAAACGTGGTGGGTGGGGAGACCCAGTACTTC. Translating gives CASSTNVVGGETQYF.

This clonotype was observed many times. The V gene is TRBV20-1, the J gene TRBJ2-3; weak D call: TRBD2 (5 bases). Trimming took off 6 bases at V and 1 base at J, with 17 bases between the two ends. The germline V gene has CDR1 DFQATT and CDR2 SNEGSKA (reference sequence). This CDR3 region has 15 residues. The CDR3 DNA reads as TGCAGTGCATTACCCCGGACCGGGGGCACAGATACGCAGTATTTT. This translates into CSALPRTGGTDTQYF.

This clonotype was detected ten times or more. J is TRBJ2-1 and V is TRBV5-4, with 9 positions matching TRBD2. The germline gives CDR1 SGHNT, CDR2 YYREEE (reference sequence). The CDR3 contains 15 residues. The V and J ends lost 2 bases and 7 bases, in that order; junction bases with no gene match: 7. CDR3 in amino acids: CASSLVAGGFNEQFF. CDR3 DNA: TGTGCCAGCAGCTTAGTCGCGGGAGGGTTTAATGAGCAGTTCTTC.

This clonotype has more than one count but fewer than ten. The chain is built from TRBV12-3 or TRBV12-4 and TRBJ2-1; TRBD2 matches 12 bases. This CDR3 is built from 20 residues. V lost 5 bases, J lost 0 bases, and 14 bases stayed unmatched. In DNA form, the CDR3 reads TGTGCCAGCAGTCCGAGACGACTTCTAGCGGGAGGGAGCTCCTACAATGAGCAGTTCTTC. Its translation: CASSPRRLLAGGSSYNEQFF.

This clonotype appeared many times. V usage is TRBV28 and J usage is TRBJ1-1; no definite D call. With 0 bases removed from V and 1 base from J, the gap between germline ends came to 6 bases. The CDR3 totals 14 residues. Germline loops: CDR1 MDHEN, CDR2 SYDVKM. The CDR3 is CASSLWATNTEAFF. The DNA of the CDR3 is TGTGCCAGCAGTTTATGGGCCACGAACACTGAAGCTTTCTTT.

The table lists this clonotype with many counts. The chain joins TRBV5-8 to TRBJ2-2, with 7 bases matching TRBD2. The CDR3 extends over 15 amino acids. V shed 1 base, J shed 4 bases, and the junction held 4 bases outside the gene matches. Germline CDR1 reads SGHTS; CDR2 reads YDEGEE. Here the CDR3 DNA reads TGTGCCAGCAGCTTGCGCGGGAGATTCACCGGGGAGCTGTTTTTT. Translation gives CASSLRGRFTGELFF.

This clonotype was counted at least ten times. The J gene is TRBJ2-1, the V gene TRBV11-2, with a weak D call TRBD1 (6 bases). The V gene's germline CDR1 is SGHAT and CDR2 FQNNGV. V was clipped by 2 bases and J by 4 bases, with 6 bases between them. The CDR3 runs to 13 residues. The CDR3 DNA reads TGTGCCAGCAGCTTAAGGGGGTACAATGAGCAGTTCTTC. Residues: CASSLRGYNEQFF.

Ten or more counts support this clonotype. The V and J genes are TRBV11-2 and TRBJ2-3, with 10 bases matching TRBD2. The germline CDR1 and CDR2 sequences are SGHAT and FQNNGV. The CDR3 is made up of 16 amino acids. J gave up 3 bases and V 2 bases, and 5 bases lay outside the gene matches. CDR3 in amino acids: CASSLNSGRRTDTQYF. In nucleotides, the CDR3 is TGTGCCAGCAGCTTAAATAGCGGGAGGCGAACAGATACGCAGTATTTT.

A note on this clonotype: A read error is possible here, since a much larger clone lies one base away. This chain joins TRBV28 and TRBJ2-5, with D perhaps matching TRBD1 (5 bases). V lost 7 bases and J lost 0, with 9 bases in between. CDR1 is MDHEN and CDR2 is SYDVKM in the germline V gene. This CDR3 region has 13 residues. The CDR3 reads CASIGAYQETQYF. For the CDR3, the DNA is TGTGCCAGCATTGGGGCATACCAAGAGACCCAGTACTTC.

This clonotype was seen many times. This rearrangement joins TRBV7-9 to TRBJ2-1; 7 bases match TRBD2. The trim removed 5 bases at V and 5 bases at J, leaving 6 bases unmatched. The CDR3 covers 14 residues. Germline V gives CDR1 SEHNR, CDR2 FQNEAQ (reference sequence). The CDR3 region has the DNA TGTGCCAGCAGCCCCCGGGGAGGGCACAATGAGCAGTTCTTC. Residues: CASSPRGGHNEQFF.

This clonotype was seen at least ten times. The chain is built from TRBV28 and TRBJ1-1; D gene unclear. The CDR3 covers 13 residues. Germline CDR1 is MDHEN and CDR2 is SYDVKM. Trimming stripped 7 bases from V and 2 bases from J, with 11 bases between. In DNA form, the CDR3 reads TGTGCCAGCACGATACAGAAAAACACTGAAGCTTTCTTT. It yields the protein CASTIQKNTEAFF.